The T cell receptor (beta chain) under discussion was sequenced for a study of Ad26.COV2.S vaccination and SARS-CoV-2 variants. Whole-study context: Ad26.COV2.S, an intramuscular injection, was given once or twice 56 days apart. The study's findings and limits: Following vaccination, spike-specific CD8+ and CD4+ T cell responses reportedly exhibited substantial breadth. Participants in the vaccine arm had higher spike-specific TCR breadth; placebo recipients had lower.

Notes on this clone: The antigen is undetermined.

V was trimmed by 2 bases and J by 7 bases, leaving 15 bases between them. Germline V gives CDR1 SGHNT, CDR2 YENEEA. The CDR3 sequence is 15 residues long. Treatment denoted: roughly 19 received Ad26.COV2.S at low or high dose, single or two shots; 5 received placebo; per-sample allocation not given. On day 63 after the first injection, vaccine and placebo recipients gave samples. Libraries were prepared by immunoSEQ multiplex PCR; TCRdb keeps only in-frame clonotypes and omits some of them. The repertoire holds about 280,000 clones, around 87% seen once, with over 2.5% in the top ten. This rearrangement joins TRBV11-3 to TRBJ2-1; D call uncertain. The source material was peripheral blood, sampled in a trial of Ad26.COV2.S vaccine versus placebo. The TCR sequence derives from a person between 18 and 60 years old who received the Ad26.COV2.S COVID-19 vaccine or a placebo. CDR3 nucleotide sequence: TGTGCCAGCAGCTTATTCACTACCACCGGGAATGAGCAGTTCTTC. It translates to CASSLFTTTGNEQFF.